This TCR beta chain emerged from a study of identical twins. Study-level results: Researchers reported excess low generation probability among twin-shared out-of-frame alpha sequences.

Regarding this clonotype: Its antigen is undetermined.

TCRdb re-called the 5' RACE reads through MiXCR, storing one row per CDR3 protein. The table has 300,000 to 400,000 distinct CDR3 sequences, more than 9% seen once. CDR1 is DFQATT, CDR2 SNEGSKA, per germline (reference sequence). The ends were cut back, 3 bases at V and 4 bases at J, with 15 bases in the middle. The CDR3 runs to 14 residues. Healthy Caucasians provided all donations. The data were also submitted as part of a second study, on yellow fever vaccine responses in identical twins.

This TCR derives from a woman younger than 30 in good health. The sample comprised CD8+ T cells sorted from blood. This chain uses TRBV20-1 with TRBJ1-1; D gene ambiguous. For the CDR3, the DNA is TGCAGTGCTAGTGGAGTCCCTTTCTCCACTGAAGCTTTCTTT. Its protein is CSASGVPFSTEAFF.